A single sample gave rise to the 5 T cell receptor beta chains below, sequenced in a study of cytomegalovirus exposure and HLA in healthy donors. 60 Vbeta and 13 Jbeta primers were used in PCR. The repertoire was sequenced with immunoSEQ multiplex PCR; TCRdb's copy has only in-frame clones and lacks some. The sample consists of 70,000 to 95,000 clones, more than 70% of them appearing once. The sample taken for sequencing was PBMCs. Every receptor here comes from a man younger than 35 in good health and CMV-seronegative.

The rearrangement links TRBV27 to TRBJ2-3; 7 bases fit TRBD1. V shed 4 bases and J 3 bases; nucleotides not matched to a gene: 7. From germline, CDR1 is MNHEY and CDR2 SMNVEV (reference sequence). This CDR3 is 15 amino acids long. The CDR3 sequence is CASSSDRSRTDTQYF. In DNA form, the CDR3 reads TGTGCCAGCAGTTCGGACAGGTCGAGGACAGATACGCAGTATTTT.

This clone was counted once. V usage is TRBV9 and J usage is TRBJ1-1; 8 bases agree with TRBD1. CDR3 length: 13 amino acids. Losses at the gene ends were 3 bases for V and 5 bases for J; bases not matched to a gene: 3. Germline V gene sequence: CDR1 SGDLS, CDR2 YYNGEE. CDR3 bases: TGTGCCAGCAGCGAGACAGGGGAAACTGAAGCTTTCTTT. Protein sequence: CASSETGETEAFF.

V and J are TRBV5-6 and TRBJ1-1, with D tentatively TRBD1 (5 bases). V gave up 4 bases and J gave up 0 bases, with 10 bases separating them. CDR1 is SGHDT, CDR2 YYEEEE, per germline. The CDR3 length is 14 residues. The CDR3 bases are TGTGCCAGCAGCGAGGGACTGCTGAACACTGAAGCTTTCTTT. It specifies CASSEGLLNTEAFF. The whole variable domain, filled in from reference TRBV5-6 and TRBJ1-1, reads DAGVTQSPTHLIKTRGQQVTLRCSPKSGHDTVSWYQQALGQGPQFIFQYYEEEERQRGNFPDRFSGHQFPNYSSELNVNALLLGDSALYLCASSEGLLNTEAFFGQGTRLTVV.

Written as DNA, the CDR3 is TGCGCCAGCAGCCTCAGCGGGGGCGGAGAGACCCAGTACTTC. Translated: CASSLSGGGETQYF. The rearrangement joins TRBV5-1 to TRBJ2-5; 8 bases fit TRBD2. This CDR3 has 14 amino acids. The trim removed 4 bases at V and 4 bases at J, leaving 6 bases unmatched. Germline loops: CDR1 SGHRS, CDR2 YFSETQ.

On this clone: Other DNA variants within this sample encode the same CDR3. The chain couples TRBV9 to TRBJ2-3; D gene ambiguous. Germline V gene lookup returns CDR1 SGDLS and CDR2 YYNGEE. CDR3 length equals 14 residues. Between the trimmed V and J ends, which lost 0 bases and 0 bases, there was a span of 5 bases. CDR3 coding DNA: TGTGCCAGCAGCGTAGATATCAGCACAGATACGCAGTATTTT. Its translation is CASSVDISTDTQYF.